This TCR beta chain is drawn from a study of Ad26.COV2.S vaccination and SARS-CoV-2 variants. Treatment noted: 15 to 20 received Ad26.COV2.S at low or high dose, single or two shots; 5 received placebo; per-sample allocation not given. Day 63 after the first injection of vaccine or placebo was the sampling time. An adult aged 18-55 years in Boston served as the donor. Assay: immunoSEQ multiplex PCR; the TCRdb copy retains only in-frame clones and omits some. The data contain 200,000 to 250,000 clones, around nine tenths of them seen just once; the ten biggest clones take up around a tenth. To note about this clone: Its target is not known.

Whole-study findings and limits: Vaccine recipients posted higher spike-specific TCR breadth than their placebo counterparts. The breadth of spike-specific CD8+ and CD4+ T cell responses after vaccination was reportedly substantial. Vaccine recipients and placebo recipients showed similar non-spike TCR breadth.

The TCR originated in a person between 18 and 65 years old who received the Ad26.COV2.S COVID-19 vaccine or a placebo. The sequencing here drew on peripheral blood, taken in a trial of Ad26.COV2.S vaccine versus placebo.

CDR3 region: CASTGDRTNTGELFF. The CDR3 bases are TGTGCCAGCACAGGGGACAGGACAAACACCGGGGAGCTGTTTTTT. The gene calls are TRBV18 and TRBJ2-2; 8 bases line up with TRBD1. V lost 8 bases and J lost 2; bases outside the gene matches: 7. The germline V gene has CDR1 KGHSH and CDR2 LQKENI. The CDR3 is made up of 15 amino acids.